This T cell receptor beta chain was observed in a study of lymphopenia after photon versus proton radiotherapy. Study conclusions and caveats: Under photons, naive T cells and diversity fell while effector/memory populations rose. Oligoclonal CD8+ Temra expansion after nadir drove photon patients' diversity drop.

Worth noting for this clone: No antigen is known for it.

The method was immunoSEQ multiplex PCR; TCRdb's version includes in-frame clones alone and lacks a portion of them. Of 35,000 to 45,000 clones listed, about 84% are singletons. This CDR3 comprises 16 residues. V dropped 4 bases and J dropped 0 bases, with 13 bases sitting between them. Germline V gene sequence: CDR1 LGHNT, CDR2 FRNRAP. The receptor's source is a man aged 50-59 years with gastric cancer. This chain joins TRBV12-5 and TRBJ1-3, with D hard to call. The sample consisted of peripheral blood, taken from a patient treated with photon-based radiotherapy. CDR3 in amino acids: CASGSPGYPSGNTIYF. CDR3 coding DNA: TGTGCTAGTGGTTCACCCGGATACCCCTCTGGAAACACCATATATTTT.